This T cell receptor beta chain derives from a study of T-cell memory formation after mild COVID-19. Points from the study as a whole: The pre-infection memory compartment contained some responding clones, suggesting cross-reactive memory joined. The study found contracting CD4+ clones mainly in CM and EM and contracting CD8+ clones in EMRA.

With constant-segment primers, 5'RACE yielded cDNA libraries of TCR alpha and TCR beta that carried sample barcodes and UMIs. TCRdb fed the 5' RACE reads into MiXCR, producing one record per CDR3 protein. The repertoire holds tens of thousands of distinct CDR3 sequences, with 6% to 7% as singletons. This clonotype showed up many times. The target antigen is unknown. Germline CDR1 is SGHTA and CDR2 is FQGTGA. The CDR3 is 17 amino acids. The V and J ends lost 4 bases and 0 bases, in that order; junction bases with no gene match: 4. The V gene is TRBV7-3, the J gene TRBJ2-6; TRBD1 aligns across 9 bases. Sequenced input: PBMCs or a T cell subset sorted from them (not recorded which). This clonotype was obtained from an adult who had mild COVID-19 (a few samples of this study predate the infection). Cell type and time point are not known. The CDR3 region has the DNA TGTGCCAGCAGCTCCGGGACAGGGACCTCTGGGGCCAACGTCCTGACTTTC. It is translated as CASSSGTGTSGANVLTF.